Following are 10 T cell receptor beta chains from one sample sequenced in a study of shared clonotypes between healthy human individuals. Profiling relied on immunoSEQ multiplex PCR, and the TCRdb table lists in-frame clones only, not all of them. The profile shows under 1,100,000 clones, 70% to 80% of them singletons. Source material: memory CD4+ T cells sorted from blood. Subset: CD45RA-negative fraction. These receptors were collected from a man aged 18 to 30 in good health.

Worth noting for this clone: In this CDR3 the conserved last residue, phenylalanine or tryptophan, is missing, so a read error is likely. This sequence joins TRBV18 and TRBJ1-2; the D is unclear. The V gene's germline CDR1 is KGHSH and CDR2 LQKENI. This CDR3 is 14 amino acids long. The ends were cut back, 3 bases at V and 4 bases at J, with 12 bases in the middle. The CDR3, as DNA: TGTGCCAGCTCACCCCCTATGCATGCCTATGGCTACACCCTC. It specifies CASSPPMHAYGYTL.

This rearrangement joins TRBV2 to TRBJ2-1; 13 nucleotides align to TRBD2. The CDR3 contains 14 residues. The germline gives CDR1 SNHLY, CDR2 FYNNEI. V was clipped by 6 bases and J by 8 bases; unmatched bases: 4. CDR3 DNA: TGTGCCAGCAGGCTACTAGCGGGAGGGTATGAGCAGTTCTTC. It specifies CASRLLAGGYEQFF.

This clone was seen only a few times. A much more abundant neighbour one base away suggests this may be a read error. The sample holds other DNA sequences that translate to the same CDR3. The genes are TRBV2 and TRBJ1-1, with D uncertain. The CDR3 has 13 residues. Trimming shortened V by 6 bases and J by 1 base, and 9 bases separated the two germline ends. Germline-derived CDR1 and CDR2 are SNHLY and FYNNEI. CDR3 amino acids: CASSYSRNTEAFF. The CDR3 bases are TGTGCCAGCAGCTACAGTCGGAACACTGAAGCTTTCTTT.

In its sample, this clone was seen once. The J gene is TRBJ1-2, the V gene TRBV6-1; D is possibly TRBD1 (5 bases). The germline V and J ends were trimmed by 0 bases and 8 bases, with 10 bases remaining between them. Germline V gene data show CDR1 as MNHNS and CDR2 as SASEGT. This CDR3 is built from 13 residues. CDR3 in amino acids: CASSEAGDQGYTF. In nucleotides, the CDR3 is TGTGCCAGCAGTGAAGCCGGGGACCAAGGCTACACCTTC.

This clone was observed a few times. This chain links TRBV28 with TRBJ1-5, with TRBD1 as a possible D gene (5 bases). Trimming took off 1 base at V and 5 bases at J, with 18 bases between the two ends. The CDR3 covers 17 residues. Germline V gene sequence: CDR1 MDHEN, CDR2 SYDVKM. This CDR3 is CASSLFPRGGVDQPQHF. Here the CDR3 DNA reads TGTGCCAGCAGTTTATTCCCACGGGGAGGGGTGGATCAGCCCCAGCATTTT.

The chain has TRBV5-4 and TRBJ2-7, with 11 bases identical to TRBD2. Germline values: CDR1 SGHNT, CDR2 YYREEE (reference sequence). V shed 4 bases and J 0 bases; nucleotides not matched to a gene: 6. There are 16 residues in the CDR3. This CDR3 reads CASSRRLAGSSYEQYF. The CDR3 DNA reads TGTGCCAGCAGCCGTAGACTAGCGGGGAGCTCCTACGAGCAGTACTTC.

Points on this clone: The junction and the germline gene differ at one end; a read error may be behind it. This chain's CDR3 is CASSNLTSGETYEQYF. CDR3 in DNA: TGTGCTAGCAGCAACCTGACTAGCGGGGAGACCTACGAGCAGTACTTC. The chain has TRBV7-7 and TRBJ2-7; TRBD2 matches 11 bases. CDR3 length: 16 amino acids. Germline V gives CDR1 SSHAT, CDR2 FNYEAQ (reference sequence).

V usage is TRBV6-5 and J usage is TRBJ1-6; a possible D gene is TRBD1 (6 bases). V lost 6 bases and J lost 8, with 14 bases in between. The CDR3 has 14 residues. The V gene's germline CDR1 is MNHEY and CDR2 SVGAGI. Here the CDR3 reads CASRPQGIHSPLHF. The DNA of the CDR3 is TGTGCCAGCAGACCCCAGGGGATTCATTCACCCCTCCACTTT.

This chain links TRBV29-1 with TRBJ2-3; TRBD1 aligns across 7 bases. The J segment lost 0 bases and the V segment lost 6 bases, leaving 6 bases of the junction unmatched. The CDR3 spans 14 residues. CDR1 SQVTM and CDR2 ANQGSEA come from the germline V gene. CDR3 DNA sequence: TGCAGCGTGCGACAGGGCCCTAGCACAGATACGCAGTATTTT. Residues: CSVRQGPSTDTQYF.

V gene TRBV7-9 combines with J gene TRBJ1-1; 7 positions match TRBD1. Per the germline V gene, CDR1 is SEHNR and CDR2 is FQNEAQ (reference sequence). The V gene end was trimmed by 5 bases and the J gene end by 4 bases; junction bases not matched to a gene: 7. The CDR3 sequence is 14 residues long. The CDR3 region is CASSPDRLGTEAFF. In nucleotides, the CDR3 is TGTGCCAGCAGCCCGGACAGGCTGGGCACTGAAGCTTTCTTT.